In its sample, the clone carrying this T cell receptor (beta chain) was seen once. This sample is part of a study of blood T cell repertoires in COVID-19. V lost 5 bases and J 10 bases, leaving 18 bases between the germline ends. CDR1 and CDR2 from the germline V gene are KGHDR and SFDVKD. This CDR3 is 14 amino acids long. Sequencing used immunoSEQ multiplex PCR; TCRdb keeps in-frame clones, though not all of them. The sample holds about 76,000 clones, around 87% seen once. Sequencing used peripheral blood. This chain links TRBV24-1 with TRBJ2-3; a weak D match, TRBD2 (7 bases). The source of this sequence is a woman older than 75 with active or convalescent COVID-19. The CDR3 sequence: CATSAAGAPTSQYF. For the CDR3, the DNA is TGTGCCACCAGTGCGGCGGGGGCACCAACCTCGCAGTATTTT.